One and the same sample provided the 13 T cell receptor beta chains below, sequenced in a study of T cells after posttransplantation cyclophosphamide. Assay: immunoSEQ multiplex PCR; the TCRdb copy retains only in-frame clones and omits some. The sample is made up of fewer than 35,000 clones, none counted only once. Sequencing was done on a sample of PBMCs. These receptors came from a woman aged 25 to 45 in good health and a related stem cell transplant donor.

This clone was found many times. The V gene is TRBV25-1, the J gene TRBJ1-1, with TRBD1 matching over 8 bases. Looked up from germline, CDR1 is MGHDK and CDR2 is SYGVNS. V lost 6 bases and J lost 4; bases outside the gene matches: 4. The CDR3 has 13 residues. The CDR3, as DNA: TGTGCCAGCAGGATCGACAGGGGCACTGAAGCTTTCTTT. It translates to CASRIDRGTEAFF.

This clone was counted many times. The genes are TRBV19 and TRBJ2-3, with 10 positions matching TRBD2. Germline V gene sequence: CDR1 LNHDA, CDR2 SQIVND (reference sequence). The V and J ends lost 4 bases and 11 bases, in that order; junction bases with no gene match: 0. The CDR3 length is 11 residues. The CDR3 loop is CASSTSGGQYF. CDR3 DNA: TGTGCCAGTAGTACTAGCGGGGGGCAGTATTTT.

This clone was picked up many times. V gene TRBV6-6 combines with J gene TRBJ1-3; 10 positions match TRBD1. The V and J ends lost 7 bases and 5 bases, in that order; junction bases with no gene match: 5. The CDR3 has 14 residues. Germline lookup yields CDR1 MNHNY and CDR2 SVGAGI (reference sequence). Written as DNA, the CDR3 is TGTGCCAGCAACCCGGGACAGGGGAGAAACACCATATATTTT. Amino acid sequence: CASNPGQGRNTIYF.

V usage is TRBV9 and J usage is TRBJ2-3, with D perhaps TRBD2 (5 bases). Trimming removed 0 bases from V and 0 bases from J, with 8 bases in between. The length of the CDR3 is 15 residues. Germline V gene lookup returns CDR1 SGDLS and CDR2 YYNGEE. The CDR3 region is CASSVGTLSTDTQYF. The CDR3 nucleotides read TGTGCCAGCAGCGTAGGGACTTTAAGCACAGATACGCAGTATTTT.

There are a few counts of this clone. The chain carries TRBV27 and TRBJ1-6, with D maybe TRBD1 (5 bases). From germline, CDR1 is MNHEY and CDR2 SMNVEV (reference sequence). The V end lost 1 base, the J end lost 5 bases, and 24 bases lay between the germline ends. This CDR3 has 20 amino acids. The CDR3 is CASSLFWPSGLIQDNSPLHF. As DNA, the CDR3 is TGTGCCAGCAGTTTATTTTGGCCATCAGGGCTTATTCAGGATAATTCACCCCTCCACTTT.

Many counts were recorded for this clone. The chain joins TRBV7-9 to TRBJ1-2, with D possibly being TRBD1 (5 bases). V was cut by 7 bases and J by 3 bases, with 12 bases left in between. Germline V gives CDR1 SEHNR, CDR2 FQNEAQ (reference sequence). The length of the CDR3 is 13 residues. This CDR3 is CASTQGTHYGYTF. In nucleotides, the CDR3 is TGTGCCAGCACCCAGGGTACTCACTATGGCTACACCTTC.

This clone showed up many times. This chain connects TRBV4-1 to TRBJ1-1; D gene uncertain. The V gene's germline CDR1 is MGHRA and CDR2 YSYEKL. Deletions cut 6 bases from V and 2 bases from J, with 13 bases between. CDR3 length: 14 residues. The CDR3 reads CASRGVLRNTEAFF. The CDR3 DNA sequence: TGCGCCAGCAGGGGCGTACTTAGAAACACTGAAGCTTTCTTT.

This clone showed up many times. This sequence joins TRBV30 and TRBJ1-4; 8 bases map to TRBD1. The length of the CDR3 is 16 residues. V shed 3 bases, J shed 1 base, and the junction held 7 bases outside the gene matches. Per germline, CDR1 GTSNPN and CDR2 SVGIG (reference sequence). The CDR3 nucleotides are TGTGCCTGGAGGAAGCTGGACAGGGAAACTAATGAAAAACTGTTTTTT. It specifies CAWRKLDRETNEKLFF.

This clone was seen at least ten times. CDR3 nucleotides: TGTGCCATCAGTGAGAGGGGTTATGAAGTCACTGAAGCTTTCTTT. It is translated as CAISERGYEVTEAFF. The chain carries TRBV10-3 and TRBJ1-1; D is possibly TRBD1 (5 bases). Trimming shortened V by 2 bases and J by 4 bases, and 14 bases separated the two germline ends. Germline assignment: CDR1 ENHRY and CDR2 SYGVKD. This CDR3 region has 15 residues.

This clone was seen more than once but under ten times. The rearrangement joins TRBV5-1 to TRBJ2-3, with D possibly matching TRBD1 (5 bases). Trimming pared 4 bases from V and 0 bases from J, leaving 18 bases between. Looked up from germline, CDR1 is SGHRS and CDR2 is YFSETQ. The CDR3 is 17 amino acids. The CDR3, as DNA: TGCGCCAGCAGCCCGGTTAAGAACAGGTTTAGCACAGATACGCAGTATTTT. Encoded protein: CASSPVKNRFSTDTQYF.

This clone has a count of ten or more. The V call is TRBV7-2, the J call TRBJ2-7; D is unresolved. Germline CDR1 reads SGHTA; CDR2 reads FQGNSA. Between the trimmed V and J ends, which lost 4 bases and 0 bases, there was a span of 7 bases. This CDR3 region has 13 residues. This chain's CDR3 is CASSSRPSYEQYF. CDR3 bases: TGTGCCAGCAGCTCCCGTCCCTCCTACGAGCAGTACTTC.

This clone showed up many times. This rearrangement joins TRBV18 to TRBJ1-2; no clear D gene. Germline V gene lookup returns CDR1 KGHSH and CDR2 LQKENI. The V end was cut by 1 base, the J end by 8 bases, with 5 bases between. The CDR3 sequence is 11 residues long. CDR3 nucleotide sequence: TGTGCCAGCTCACCACAGGCCGGCTACACCTTC. This gives the protein CASSPQAGYTF.

V gene TRBV23-1 combines with J gene TRBJ1-5; D unresolved. TRBV23-1 is designated an ORF whose function remains uncertain. V dropped 3 bases and J dropped 0 bases, with 18 bases sitting between them. The CDR3 totals 18 residues. CDR3 in DNA: TGCGCCAGCAGTCATTCGCGTGCCTGGACTTATAGCAATCAGCCCCAGCATTTT. Protein sequence: CASSHSRAWTYSNQPQHF.